This is a list of T cell receptor beta chains from one sample in a study of T cell repertoires in cytomegalovirus infection. The antigens these receptors bind are not known. TCRdb re-called the reads through MiXCR, storing one row per CDR3 protein. The sample has 90,000 to 120,000 distinct CDR3 sequences; under 50% are singletons. Sample: CD8+ T cells from cultured PBMCs, taken from culture after CMV antigen stimulation. The receptors derive from a human donor in good health (CMV status not recorded). Some clones in this sample may be carry-over from other donors' samples. The CDR3 runs from the conserved cysteine through the conserved F or W. D genes are given only for firm matches. Where a row states a size, it is once, few, many or the class of an expanded clone; other rows omit it.

v_call: TRBV15
d_call: .
clone_size: .
j_call: TRBJ1-1
cdr3_nt: TGTGCCACCAGCAGAGAGGAGAACACTGAAGCTTTCTTT
cdr3_aa: CATSREENTEAFF

v_call: TRBV4-1
d_call: TRBD2
clone_size: .
j_call: TRBJ2-3
cdr3_nt: TGCGCCAGCAGCCAACGACTAGCGGGGATCACAGATACGCAGTATTTT
cdr3_aa: CASSQRLAGITDTQYF

v_call: TRBV4-2
d_call: .
clone_size: .
j_call: TRBJ2-5
cdr3_nt: TGTGCCAGCAGCCAGTTCTCTGAGGGGCAAGAGACCCAGTACTTC
cdr3_aa: CASSQFSEGQETQYF

v_call: TRBV15
d_call: .
clone_size: .
j_call: TRBJ2-7
cdr3_nt: TGTGCCACCAGCTGGGGACCCTACGAGCAGTACTTC
cdr3_aa: CATSWGPYEQYF

v_call: TRBV12-3/TRBV12-4
d_call: .
clone_size: .
j_call: TRBJ2-2
cdr3_nt: TGTGCCAGCACCCTAATAGTGGGCGGGGAGCTGTTTTTT
cdr3_aa: CASTLIVGGELFF

v_call: TRBV29-1
d_call: .
clone_size: .
j_call: TRBJ1-2
cdr3_nt: TGCAGCGTTCCTGACGGAGCTAACTATGGCTACACCTTC
cdr3_aa: CSVPDGANYGYTF

v_call: TRBV20-1
d_call: TRBD1
clone_size: .
j_call: TRBJ2-7
cdr3_nt: TGCAGTGCCAACGACAGGGGGAAAATCTACGAGCAGTACTTC
cdr3_aa: CSANDRGKIYEQYF

v_call: TRBV2
d_call: .
clone_size: .
j_call: TRBJ2-3
cdr3_nt: TGTGCCAGCAGTGGGACTTCCAGCACAGATACGCAGTATTTT
cdr3_aa: CASSGTSSTDTQYF

v_call: TRBV13
d_call: TRBD2
clone_size: few
j_call: TRBJ2-5
cdr3_nt: TGTGCCAGCAGCCAGGGAGGGTTTGGGCGCCTCCAAGAGACCCAGTACTTC
cdr3_aa: CASSQGGFGRLQETQYF

v_call: TRBV2
d_call: .
clone_size: .
j_call: TRBJ2-2
cdr3_nt: TGTGCCAGTATCTTGCTCCCGTCGGGCACCGGGGAGCTGTTTTTT
cdr3_aa: CASILLPSGTGELFF

v_call: TRBV5-1
d_call: .
clone_size: few
j_call: TRBJ2-3
cdr3_nt: TGCGCCAGCAGCCGGTTGTCCTCAGATACGCAGTATTTT
cdr3_aa: CASSRLSSDTQYF

v_call: TRBV7-2
d_call: .
clone_size: .
j_call: TRBJ1-2
cdr3_nt: TGTGCCAGCAGCACCAGGACAGTCCCCTATGGCTACACCTTC
cdr3_aa: CASSTRTVPYGYTF

v_call: TRBV28
d_call: .
clone_size: .
j_call: TRBJ2-7
cdr3_nt: TGTGCCAGCAGTCTAGGGCCGCGACAGGACTCCTACGAGCAGTACTTC
cdr3_aa: CASSLGPRQDSYEQYF

v_call: TRBV2
d_call: TRBD2
clone_size: .
j_call: TRBJ2-1
cdr3_nt: TGTGCCAGCAGTGACACTAGCGGGGGGTGGAATGAGCAGTTCTTC
cdr3_aa: CASSDTSGGWNEQFF

v_call: TRBV19
d_call: .
clone_size: few
j_call: TRBJ1-6
cdr3_nt: TGTGCCAGTAGTATCGGGAGTGGTGGTTCACCCCTCCACTTT
cdr3_aa: CASSIGSGGSPLHF

v_call: TRBV12-3/TRBV12-4
d_call: .
clone_size: .
j_call: TRBJ2-7
cdr3_nt: TGTGCCAGCAGTTTTGTCCGATGGAACGAGCAGTACTTC
cdr3_aa: CASSFVRWNEQYF

v_call: TRBV2
d_call: .
clone_size: .
j_call: TRBJ1-5
cdr3_nt: TGTGCCAGCAGTCAAGTGGAGGCTCAGCCCCAGCATTTT
cdr3_aa: CASSQVEAQPQHF

v_call: TRBV11-2
d_call: TRBD1
clone_size: .
j_call: TRBJ1-1
cdr3_nt: TGTGCCAGCAGCTCTCTAAAGGGACAGGGGGCCACTGAAGCTTTCTTT
cdr3_aa: CASSSLKGQGATEAFF

v_call: TRBV7-2
d_call: .
clone_size: few
j_call: TRBJ1-2
cdr3_nt: TGTGCCAGCAGCTTAGGCCCCCTTTCCGATGGCTACACCTTC
cdr3_aa: CASSLGPLSDGYTF

v_call: TRBV4-1
d_call: .
clone_size: .
j_call: TRBJ1-1
cdr3_nt: TGCGCCAGCAGCCAGACAGCCGAAGGCACTGAAGCTTTCTTT
cdr3_aa: CASSQTAEGTEAFF

v_call: TRBV2
d_call: .
clone_size: many
j_call: TRBJ2-5
cdr3_nt: TGTGCCAGCAGTGAACGAGAGTGGGTCAGAAACCAGGGGGAGACCCAGTACTTC
cdr3_aa: CASSEREWVRNQGETQYF

v_call: TRBV12-3/TRBV12-4
d_call: .
clone_size: .
j_call: TRBJ2-3
cdr3_nt: TGTGCCAGCAGTGGGCCCGGAGAGGTCCCCCCAGATACGCAGTATTTT
cdr3_aa: CASSGPGEVPPDTQYF

v_call: TRBV28
d_call: .
clone_size: many
j_call: TRBJ1-5
cdr3_nt: TGTGCCAGCAGTTTATTTGGTAGGCCCCAGCATTTT
cdr3_aa: CASSLFGRPQHF

v_call: TRBV7-2
d_call: TRBD2
clone_size: many
j_call: TRBJ2-7
cdr3_nt: TGTGCCAGCAGCAAAGGACTAGCGGGGGGCTCCTACGAGCAGTACTTC
cdr3_aa: CASSKGLAGGSYEQYF

v_call: TRBV19
d_call: .
clone_size: .
j_call: TRBJ2-3
cdr3_nt: TGTGCCAGTAGTATAACTGGGGCGGATACGCAGTATTTT
cdr3_aa: CASSITGADTQYF

v_call: TRBV4-1
d_call: .
clone_size: .
j_call: TRBJ1-5
cdr3_nt: TGCGCCAGCAGCCAAGATAATTCATCACAGGGTGGGGTGGGAAATCAGCCCCAGCATTTT
cdr3_aa: CASSQDNSSQGGVGNQPQHF

v_call: TRBV11-1
d_call: .
clone_size: .
j_call: TRBJ2-1
cdr3_nt: TGTGCCAGCACCCTGGATGGGAATGAGCAGTTCTTC
cdr3_aa: CASTLDGNEQFF

v_call: TRBV7-6
d_call: .
clone_size: .
j_call: TRBJ2-2
cdr3_nt: TGTGCCAGCAGCTTAGTTCCGGCCGGGGAGCTGTTTTTT
cdr3_aa: CASSLVPAGELFF

v_call: TRBV24-1
d_call: TRBD1
clone_size: .
j_call: TRBJ2-1
cdr3_nt: TGTGCCACCAGTGATTTGTCGTCCGGCCAGGGGGATGAGCAGTTCTTC
cdr3_aa: CATSDLSSGQGDEQFF

v_call: TRBV4-3
d_call: TRBD1
clone_size: .
j_call: TRBJ2-2
cdr3_nt: TGCGCCAGCAGCCAACCGGGACAGGGAGCCGGGGAGCTGTTTTTT
cdr3_aa: CASSQPGQGAGELFF

v_call: TRBV6-2/TRBV6-3
d_call: TRBD1
clone_size: .
j_call: TRBJ1-5
cdr3_nt: TGTGCCAGCAGCCCGACAGGGGCAAATCAGCCCCAGCATTTT
cdr3_aa: CASSPTGANQPQHF

v_call: TRBV5-3
d_call: .
clone_size: .
j_call: TRBJ2-2
cdr3_nt: TGTGCCAGCAGCTTGGGCCGGGGGTCGAACACCGGGGAGCTGTTTTTT
cdr3_aa: CASSLGRGSNTGELFF

v_call: TRBV12-3/TRBV12-4
d_call: TRBD1
clone_size: .
j_call: TRBJ1-1
cdr3_nt: TGTGCCAGCAGTTATACGGACAGGGGCACTGAAGCTTTCTTT
cdr3_aa: CASSYTDRGTEAFF

v_call: TRBV11-2
d_call: .
clone_size: .
j_call: TRBJ2-2
cdr3_nt: TGTGCCAGCAGCTTGCAGTTCACCGGGGAGCTGTTTTTT
cdr3_aa: CASSLQFTGELFF

v_call: TRBV7-8
d_call: .
clone_size: .
j_call: TRBJ2-5
cdr3_nt: TGTGCCAGCAGCTCCCTTCGGCTCCAAGAGACCCAGTACTTC
cdr3_aa: CASSSLRLQETQYF

v_call: TRBV12-3/TRBV12-4
d_call: .
clone_size: .
j_call: TRBJ1-5
cdr3_nt: TGTGCCAGCAGTTTGGGGACGTTCTACCAGCATTTT
cdr3_aa: CASSLGTFYQHF

v_call: TRBV24-1
d_call: .
clone_size: .
j_call: TRBJ2-1
cdr3_nt: TGTGCCACCAGTGACCCAAGGACTCCAAACAATGAGCAGTTCTTC
cdr3_aa: CATSDPRTPNNEQFF

v_call: TRBV7-2
d_call: TRBD2
clone_size: few
j_call: TRBJ2-3
cdr3_nt: TGTGCCAGCAGCTCATCGGGACTAGCGGGGTACGGGGATACGCAGTATTTT
cdr3_aa: CASSSSGLAGYGDTQYF

v_call: TRBV27
d_call: TRBD2
clone_size: .
j_call: TRBJ2-7
cdr3_nt: TGTGCCAGCAGGAGGTGGACTAGCGGGGCCCACGAGCAGTACTTC
cdr3_aa: CASRRWTSGAHEQYF

v_call: TRBV20-1
d_call: .
clone_size: .
j_call: TRBJ2-4
cdr3_nt: TGCAGTGCTAGGATGGTAGCCAAAAACATTCAGTACTTC
cdr3_aa: CSARMVAKNIQYF

v_call: TRBV7-3
d_call: .
clone_size: .
j_call: TRBJ2-2
cdr3_nt: TGTGCCAGCAGCTTAACGGGGGCCGGGGAGCTGTTTTTT
cdr3_aa: CASSLTGAGELFF

v_call: TRBV7-9
d_call: TRBD1
clone_size: .
j_call: TRBJ1-4
cdr3_nt: TGTGCCAGCAGCCGACAGGGACTTAATGAAAAACTGTTTTTT
cdr3_aa: CASSRQGLNEKLFF

v_call: TRBV7-9
d_call: .
clone_size: .
j_call: TRBJ2-4
cdr3_nt: TGTGCCAGCAGCTCCAATCAGGGGGGGAACATTCAGTACTTC
cdr3_aa: CASSSNQGGNIQYF

v_call: TRBV30
d_call: .
clone_size: .
j_call: TRBJ2-2
cdr3_nt: TGTGCCTGGAGTGTTGGGGTTAACACCGGGGAGCTGTTTTTT
cdr3_aa: CAWSVGVNTGELFF

v_call: TRBV20-1
d_call: .
clone_size: many
j_call: TRBJ2-5
cdr3_nt: TGCAGTGCTAGTTGGGCGGGGGCCCCTTCTGGAGAGACCCAGTACTTC
cdr3_aa: CSASWAGAPSGETQYF

v_call: TRBV10-3
d_call: TRBD2
clone_size: .
j_call: TRBJ2-1
cdr3_nt: TGTGCCATCAGTGAGTCGGGTAGCGGGGGGGCTCCCTACAATGAGCAGTTCTTC
cdr3_aa: CAISESGSGGAPYNEQFF

v_call: TRBV7-9
d_call: .
clone_size: .
j_call: TRBJ1-5
cdr3_nt: TGTGCCAGCAGCACCGACAGTTGGGGCAATCAGCCCCAGCATTTT
cdr3_aa: CASSTDSWGNQPQHF

v_call: TRBV6-6
d_call: .
clone_size: few
j_call: TRBJ2-7
cdr3_nt: TGTGCCAGCAGTCCCCCATCGGACATTCTCTACGAGCAGTACTTC
cdr3_aa: CASSPPSDILYEQYF

v_call: TRBV25-1
d_call: .
clone_size: .
j_call: TRBJ1-1
cdr3_nt: TGTGCCAGCAGTGAGGATGGGGCCACTGAAGCTTTCTTT
cdr3_aa: CASSEDGATEAFF

v_call: TRBV4-1
d_call: .
clone_size: .
j_call: TRBJ2-5
cdr3_nt: TGCGCCAGCAGCCAAGGAGTAGTCCTCCAAGAGACCCAGTACTTC
cdr3_aa: CASSQGVVLQETQYF

v_call: TRBV6-1
d_call: TRBD1
clone_size: many
j_call: TRBJ1-3
cdr3_nt: TGTGCCAGCTGGGGACAGGGGTATGGAAACACCATATATTTT
cdr3_aa: CASWGQGYGNTIYF

v_call: TRBV12-3/TRBV12-4
d_call: .
clone_size: many
j_call: TRBJ1-1
cdr3_nt: TGTGCCAGCAGTCCATGGACAAGGTTGAGGTTGGAGGGGAACACTGAAGCTTTCTTT
cdr3_aa: CASSPWTRLRLEGNTEAFF

v_call: TRBV7-6
d_call: .
clone_size: .
j_call: TRBJ2-1
cdr3_nt: TGTGCCAGCAGCTTATCCAGTCTCGGCAATGAGCAGTTCTTC
cdr3_aa: CASSLSSLGNEQFF

v_call: TRBV6-5
d_call: .
clone_size: .
j_call: TRBJ2-5
cdr3_nt: TGTGCCAGCAGTTGGGCTAGCGAAGAGACCCAGTACTTC
cdr3_aa: CASSWASEETQYF

v_call: TRBV3-1
d_call: .
clone_size: .
j_call: TRBJ2-2
cdr3_nt: TGTGCCAGCAGCCAACAGCCGTCGGGCGGGGAGCTGTTTTTT
cdr3_aa: CASSQQPSGGELFF

v_call: TRBV7-9
d_call: .
clone_size: few
j_call: TRBJ1-1
cdr3_nt: TGTGCCAGCAGCCCAACCGGGGGCTGGACTGAAGCTTTCTTT
cdr3_aa: CASSPTGGWTEAFF

v_call: TRBV6-8
d_call: .
clone_size: .
j_call: TRBJ1-2
cdr3_nt: TGTGCCAGCAGTTACTCGATTGGGGGGAACTATGGCTACACCTTC
cdr3_aa: CASSYSIGGNYGYTF

v_call: TRBV5-6
d_call: .
clone_size: .
j_call: TRBJ2-7
cdr3_nt: TGTGCCAGCAGTCCCAGGACGGCGGGCTACGAGCAGTACTTC
cdr3_aa: CASSPRTAGYEQYF

v_call: TRBV6-5
d_call: .
clone_size: .
j_call: TRBJ2-7
cdr3_nt: TGTGCCAGCAGTCCGACCGGAAAGTACTTC
cdr3_aa: CASSPTGKYF

v_call: TRBV5-5
d_call: .
clone_size: few
j_call: TRBJ2-7
cdr3_nt: TGTGCCAGCAGCTCCCCCGGGGAAAACTACGAGCAGTACTTC
cdr3_aa: CASSSPGENYEQYF